The 19 T cell receptor beta chains reported below all come from one sample, sequenced in a study of technical replicates of blood from a few donors. Sequenced by immunoSEQ multiplex PCR; TCRdb stores in-frame clones only, minus some. The sample carries about 84,000 clones, just over 90% recorded once. The sample comprised T cells isolated from PBMCs. All receptors come from a human donor in good health.

V and J are TRBV5-1 and TRBJ2-7; 7 nucleotides line up with TRBD2. The CDR3 covers 15 residues. CDR1 and CDR2 from the germline V gene are SGHRS and YFSETQ. V lost 0 bases and J lost 2; bases outside the gene matches: 5. In DNA form, the CDR3 reads TGCGCCAGCAGCTTGGATGGGGGAGGGCCCTACGAGCAGTACTTC. Translated, it gives CASSLDGGGPYEQYF.

This clone appeared a single time. The chain employs TRBV30 and TRBJ2-6; D remains ambiguous. Germline V gene sequence: CDR1 GTSNPN, CDR2 SVGIG (reference sequence). This CDR3 comprises 13 residues. V was shortened by 3 bases and J by 1 base, with 4 bases between the two germline ends. DNA for the CDR3: TGTGCCTGGAGACTTTCTGGGGCCAACGTCCTGACTTTC. It codes for CAWRLSGANVLTF.

The chain employs TRBV6-5 and TRBJ1-2, with D tentatively TRBD1 (6 bases). The CDR3 is made up of 14 amino acids. Trimming took 0 bases from V and 4 from J, leaving 9 bases between them. CDR1 and CDR2 from the germline V gene are MNHEY and SVGAGI. CDR3: CASSYSSRGYGYTF. The CDR3 nucleotides read TGTGCCAGCAGTTACTCGAGCAGGGGCTATGGCTACACCTTC.

This chain links TRBV2 with TRBJ2-4; 9 positions agree with TRBD1. V gave up 9 bases and J gave up 8 bases; unmatched junction bases: 5. The germline V gene encodes CDR1 SNHLY and CDR2 FYNNEI. The CDR3 length is 12 residues. CDR3 region: CASRDRAHIQYF. The CDR3 nucleotides are TGTGCCAGTCGGGACAGGGCGCACATTCAGTACTTC. Combining the CDR3 with reference TRBV2 and TRBJ2-4 gives the whole variable domain EPEVTQTPSHQVTQMGQEVILRCVPISNHLYFYWYRQILGQKVEFLVSFYNNEISEKSEIFDDQFSVERPDGSNFTLKIRSTKLEDSAMYFCASRDRAHIQYFGAGTRLSVL.

The chain is built from TRBV10-3 and TRBJ2-5; 8 bases are shared with TRBD2. CDR1 ENHRY and CDR2 SYGVKD come from the germline V gene. Trimming at V came to 10 bases and at J to 5 bases, leaving 9 bases not matched to a gene. The CDR3 is made up of 13 amino acids. The CDR3 sequence is CATIAGWGETQYF. In DNA, the CDR3 is TGTGCCACAATAGCGGGATGGGGGGAGACCCAGTACTTC.

J is TRBJ2-5 and V is TRBV28, with D possibly TRBD2 on 7 matching bases. Germline CDR1 and CDR2: MDHEN and SYDVKM. Trimming cost V 2 bases and J 4 bases, with 11 bases left between them. The CDR3 runs to 14 residues. CDR3 amino acids: CASSLAGAPETQYF. For the CDR3, the DNA is TGTGCCAGCAGTTTAGCGGGGGCCCCAGAGACCCAGTACTTC.

This sequence joins TRBV4-1 and TRBJ2-1, with D possibly TRBD2 on 6 matching bases. V was cut by 0 bases and J by 8 bases, with 8 bases left in between. This CDR3 region has 13 residues. Germline CDR1 is MGHRA and CDR2 is YSYEKL. Here the CDR3 reads CASSQEEGYEQFF. The CDR3 nucleotides are TGCGCCAGCAGCCAAGAGGAGGGTTATGAGCAGTTCTTC.

The chain recombines TRBV5-1 with TRBJ2-7; possibly TRBD2 for D (5 bases). Trimming stripped 4 bases from V and 3 bases from J, with 23 bases between. The CDR3 is 17 amino acids. Germline V gives CDR1 SGHRS, CDR2 YFSETQ. The CDR3 DNA reads TGCGCCAGCAGCCGCATGTTGGCTCAACCCGGGGTCTACGAGCAGTACTTC. It specifies CASSRMLAQPGVYEQYF.

The V call is TRBV15, the J call TRBJ1-1; 8 nucleotides line up with TRBD1. There are 14 residues in the CDR3. From germline, CDR1 is LNHNV and CDR2 YYDKDF (reference sequence). V was pared by 4 bases and J by 0 bases, with 1 base of the junction left unmatched. The CDR3 spells CATSKDRVNTEAFF. The DNA for the CDR3 is TGTGCCACCAGCAAGGACAGGGTGAACACTGAAGCTTTCTTT.

V and J are TRBV9 and TRBJ2-1; D not resolved. Germline V gene sequence: CDR1 SGDLS, CDR2 YYNGEE. Trimming pared 4 bases from V and 6 bases from J, leaving 14 bases between. The CDR3 has 14 amino acids. CDR3 in DNA: TGTGCCAGCAGCCTAAACCCGAGTGGCAATGAGCAGTTCTTC. It specifies CASSLNPSGNEQFF.

The V and J genes are TRBV5-1 and TRBJ1-2; the D is unclear. Germline V lookup: CDR1 SGHRS, CDR2 YFSETQ. This CDR3 comprises 14 residues. V was cut by 0 bases and J by 3 bases, with 9 bases left in between. The CDR3 sequence: CASSLEGGDYGYTF. CDR3 bases: TGCGCCAGCAGCTTGGAAGGCGGGGACTATGGCTACACCTTC. Complete variable domain (other parts from reference TRBV5-1 and TRBJ1-2): KAGVTQTPRYLIKTRGQQVTLSCSPISGHRSVSWYQQTPGQGLQFLFEYFSETQRNKGNFPGRFSGRQFSNSRSEMNVSTLELGDSALYLCASSLEGGDYGYTFGSGTRLTVV.

The rearrangement uses TRBV11-3 and TRBJ2-7; TRBD1 matches at 8 bases. J lost 3 bases, V lost 1 base, and 5 bases had no gene match. Germline CDR1 is SGHNT and CDR2 is YENEEA. CDR3 size: 15 residues. CDR3 sequence reads: CASSLGGTGYYEQYF. CDR3 nucleotides: TGTGCCAGCAGCTTAGGAGGGACAGGTTACTACGAGCAGTACTTC.

The V call is TRBV18, the J call TRBJ1-5; D may be TRBD1 (5 bases). V gave up 6 bases and J gave up 4 bases, with 10 bases separating them. CDR3 length equals 13 residues. From germline, CDR1 is KGHSH and CDR2 LQKENI. This CDR3 reads CASSAGQNQPQHF. The CDR3 DNA reads as TGTGCCAGCTCCGCGGGGCAGAATCAGCCCCAGCATTTT.

The chain carries TRBV27 and TRBJ2-1, with TRBD2 matching over 12 bases. V gave up 5 bases and J gave up 8 bases; unmatched junction bases: 7. This CDR3 has 15 residues. Germline-derived CDR1 and CDR2 are MNHEY and SMNVEV (reference sequence). The CDR3 DNA sequence: TGTGCCAGCAGTCCCCGACTAGCGGGAGAGGATGAGCAGTTCTTC. This sequence encodes CASSPRLAGEDEQFF.

This chain connects TRBV7-8 to TRBJ2-7; TRBD1 matches at 8 bases. From germline, CDR1 is SGHVS and CDR2 FQNEAQ. This CDR3 spans 14 amino acids. The junction had 8 bases not matched to a gene; V was cut back by 4 bases and J by 6 bases. The CDR3, as DNA: TGTGCCAGCAGCTACGGACAGGGAAGGGGCGAGCAGTACTTC. As protein: CASSYGQGRGEQYF.

The CDR3 DNA sequence: TGTGCCAGCAGCTTAAGAGGCGGGGAGCTGTTTTTT. Amino acid sequence: CASSLRGGELFF. This chain joins TRBV7-2 and TRBJ2-2; D call uncertain. V was cut by 2 bases and J by 7 bases, with 5 bases left in between. Looked up from germline, CDR1 is SGHTA and CDR2 is FQGNSA. The CDR3 extends over 12 amino acids.

The chain combines TRBV18 with TRBJ1-4; 9 positions match TRBD1. Germline CDR1 and CDR2: KGHSH and LQKENI. J lost 0 bases, V lost 6 bases, and 11 bases had no gene match. This CDR3 contains 18 residues. The CDR3 sequence is CASSELDRGRSTNEKLFF. CDR3 coding DNA: TGTGCCAGCTCCGAATTGGACAGGGGCAGATCAACTAATGAAAAACTGTTTTTT.

The V call is TRBV10-3, the J call TRBJ2-1; 8 bases line up with TRBD2. The CDR3 loop spans 16 amino acids. In germline, CDR1 is ENHRY, CDR2 SYGVKD. Trimming removed 4 bases from V and 1 base from J; junction bases left unmatched: 6. The CDR3 reads CAISGQAGGSYNEQFF. Here the CDR3 DNA reads TGTGCCATCAGTGGCCAGGCGGGAGGTTCCTACAATGAGCAGTTCTTC.

The rearrangement uses TRBV11-3 and TRBJ1-1, with TRBD1 as a possible D gene (6 bases). Germline lookup yields CDR1 SGHNT and CDR2 YENEEA. Trimming removed 0 bases from V and 3 bases from J, with 20 bases in between. The CDR3 sequence is 18 residues long. This chain's CDR3 is CASSLEGTFNPEDTEAFF. The CDR3 bases are TGTGCCAGCAGCTTAGAGGGGACATTCAACCCAGAAGACACTGAAGCTTTCTTT. Full variable domain (outside the CDR3, taken from reference TRBV11-3 and TRBJ1-1): EAGVVQSPRYKIIEKKQPVAFWCNPISGHNTLYWYLQNLGQGPELLIRYENEEAVDDSQLPKDRFSAERLKGVDSTLKIQPAELGDSAVYLCASSLEGTFNPEDTEAFFGQGTRLTVV.